This T cell receptor beta chain was identified during a study of OX40 agonist ivuxolimab in advanced cancers. CDR3 length: 16 residues. V was clipped by 0 bases and J by 0 bases; unmatched bases: 5. Germline V gives CDR1 MNHNY, CDR2 SVGAGI (reference sequence). The table came from immunoSEQ multiplex PCR; TCRdb's copy has only in-frame clones and leaves some out. The data show around 20,000 clones, 77% seen once. Sample: CD4+ or CD8+ T cells sorted from blood, taken in a trial of the OX40 agonist ivuxolimab. The genes are TRBV6-6 and TRBJ2-7; 7 bases line up with TRBD1. The sequence was obtained from an adult with an advanced solid tumor such as melanoma, head and neck, liver or kidney cancer. The CDR3 protein is CASSYSMTGHSYEQYF. In DNA form, the CDR3 reads TGTGCCAGCAGTTACTCGATGACAGGGCACTCCTACGAGCAGTACTTC.